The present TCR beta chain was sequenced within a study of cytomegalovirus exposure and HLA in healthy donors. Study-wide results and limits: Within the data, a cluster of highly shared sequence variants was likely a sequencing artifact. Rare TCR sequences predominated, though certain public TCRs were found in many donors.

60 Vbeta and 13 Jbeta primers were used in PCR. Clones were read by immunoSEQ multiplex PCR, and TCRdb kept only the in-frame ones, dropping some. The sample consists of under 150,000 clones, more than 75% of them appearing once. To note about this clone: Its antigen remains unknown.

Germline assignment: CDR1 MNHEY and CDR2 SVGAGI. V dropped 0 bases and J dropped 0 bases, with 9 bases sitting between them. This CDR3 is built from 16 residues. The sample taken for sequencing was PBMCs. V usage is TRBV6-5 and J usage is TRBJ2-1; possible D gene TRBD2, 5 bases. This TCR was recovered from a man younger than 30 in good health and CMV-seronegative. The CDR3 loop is CASSYSVGSSYNEQFF. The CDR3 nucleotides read TGTGCCAGCAGTTACTCGGTAGGGAGCTCCTACAATGAGCAGTTCTTC.